The present TCR beta chain was sequenced within a study of blood T cells in healthy people across ages. This clonotype was picked up a small number of times. It was with a sample-barcoded 5' primer and a J-beta primer mix that a second PCR of roughly 7 to 12 cycles was run. In TCRdb, the 5' RACE reads were re-called with MiXCR into one record per CDR3 protein. In the table there are roughly 800,000 distinct CDR3 sequences, 58% of which are singletons. This TCR derives from a man aged 25 to 40 in good health. Sequenced: blood.

In DNA, the CDR3 is TGTGCCAGCAGCCAAGGGGGGGAGTTCCAAGAGACCCAGTACTTC. Its protein product is CASSQGGEFQETQYF. V usage is TRBV4-2 and J usage is TRBJ2-5; maybe TRBD2 (6 bases). With 1 base removed from V and 1 base from J, the gap between germline ends came to 10 bases. The CDR3 spans 15 residues. Germline values: CDR1 LGHNA, CDR2 YNFKEQ.